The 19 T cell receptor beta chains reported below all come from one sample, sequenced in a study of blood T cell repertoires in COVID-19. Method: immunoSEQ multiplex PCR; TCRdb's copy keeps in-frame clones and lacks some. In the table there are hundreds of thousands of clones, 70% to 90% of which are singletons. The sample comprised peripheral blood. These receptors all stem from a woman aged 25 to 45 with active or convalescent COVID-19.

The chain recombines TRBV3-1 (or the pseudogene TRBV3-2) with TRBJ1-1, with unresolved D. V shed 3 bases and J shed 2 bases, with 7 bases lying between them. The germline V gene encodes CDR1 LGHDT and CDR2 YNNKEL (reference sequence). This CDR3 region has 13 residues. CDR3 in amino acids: CASSQGSNTEAFF. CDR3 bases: TGTGCCAGCAGCCAGGGCTCTAACACTGAAGCTTTCTTT.

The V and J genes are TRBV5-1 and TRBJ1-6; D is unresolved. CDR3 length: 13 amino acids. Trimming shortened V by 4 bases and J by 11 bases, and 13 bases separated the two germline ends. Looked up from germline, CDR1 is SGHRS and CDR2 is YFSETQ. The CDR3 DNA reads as TGCGCCAGCAGCCCCGTGAACGAGGCACCCCTCCACTTT. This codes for CASSPVNEAPLHF.

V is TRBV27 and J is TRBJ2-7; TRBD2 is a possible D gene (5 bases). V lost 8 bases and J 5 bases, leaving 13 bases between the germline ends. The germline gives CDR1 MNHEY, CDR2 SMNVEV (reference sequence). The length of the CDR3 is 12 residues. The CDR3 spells CASQEAGNEQYF. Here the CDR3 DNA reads TGTGCCAGCCAGGAAGCCGGGAACGAGCAGTACTTC.

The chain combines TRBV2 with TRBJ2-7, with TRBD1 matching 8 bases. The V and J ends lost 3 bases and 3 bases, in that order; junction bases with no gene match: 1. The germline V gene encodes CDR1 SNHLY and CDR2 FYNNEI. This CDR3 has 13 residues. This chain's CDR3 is CASSDTGGYEQYF. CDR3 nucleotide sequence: TGTGCCAGCAGTGATACAGGGGGCTACGAGCAGTACTTC.

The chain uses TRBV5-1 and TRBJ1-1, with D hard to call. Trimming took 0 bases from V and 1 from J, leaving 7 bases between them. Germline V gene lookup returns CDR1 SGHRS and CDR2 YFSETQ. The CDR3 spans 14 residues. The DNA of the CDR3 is TGCGCCAGCAGCTTGGTGTCAGAGAACACTGAAGCTTTCTTT. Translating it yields CASSLVSENTEAFF.

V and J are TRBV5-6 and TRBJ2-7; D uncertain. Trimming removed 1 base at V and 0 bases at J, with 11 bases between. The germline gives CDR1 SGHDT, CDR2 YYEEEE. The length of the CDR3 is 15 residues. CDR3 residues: CASSLPQQSSYEQYF. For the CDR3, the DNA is TGTGCCAGCAGCTTGCCACAACAGAGCTCCTACGAGCAGTACTTC.

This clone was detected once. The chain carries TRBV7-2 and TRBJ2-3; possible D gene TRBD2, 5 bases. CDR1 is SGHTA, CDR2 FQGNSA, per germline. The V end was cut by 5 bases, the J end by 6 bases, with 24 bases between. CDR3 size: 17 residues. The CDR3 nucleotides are TGTGCCAGCAGCCCCCCCGGGATAGGGCCACTCGATGATACGCAGTATTTT. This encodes CASSPPGIGPLDDTQYF.

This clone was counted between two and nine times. CDR3: CAISDVTAPNEQYF. CDR3 nucleotides: TGTGCCATCAGTGACGTGACAGCACCTAACGAGCAGTACTTC. The chain carries TRBV10-3 and TRBJ2-7, with D maybe TRBD1 (5 bases). Germline CDR1 reads ENHRY; CDR2 reads SYGVKD. Trimming left V 3 bases short and J 5 bases short, with 14 bases between. This CDR3 spans 14 amino acids.

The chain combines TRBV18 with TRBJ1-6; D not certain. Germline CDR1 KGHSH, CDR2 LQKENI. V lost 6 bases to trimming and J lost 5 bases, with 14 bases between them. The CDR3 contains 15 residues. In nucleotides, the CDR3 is TGTGCCAGCTCTCCAACGGACGGGAATAATTCACCCCTCCACTTT. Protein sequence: CASSPTDGNNSPLHF.

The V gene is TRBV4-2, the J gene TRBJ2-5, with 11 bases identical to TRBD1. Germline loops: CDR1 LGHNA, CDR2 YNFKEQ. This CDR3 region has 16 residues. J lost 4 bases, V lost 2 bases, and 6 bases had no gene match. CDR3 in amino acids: CASSQKGQGVGETQYF. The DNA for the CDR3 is TGTGCCAGCAGCCAAAAGGGACAGGGGGTGGGAGAGACCCAGTACTTC.

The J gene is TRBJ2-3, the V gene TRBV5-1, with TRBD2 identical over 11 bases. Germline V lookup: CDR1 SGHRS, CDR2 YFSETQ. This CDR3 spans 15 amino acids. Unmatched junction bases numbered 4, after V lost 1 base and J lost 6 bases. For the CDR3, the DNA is TGCGCCAGCAGCTTGCCTAGCGGGGGGCCGGATACGCAGTATTTT. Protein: CASSLPSGGPDTQYF.

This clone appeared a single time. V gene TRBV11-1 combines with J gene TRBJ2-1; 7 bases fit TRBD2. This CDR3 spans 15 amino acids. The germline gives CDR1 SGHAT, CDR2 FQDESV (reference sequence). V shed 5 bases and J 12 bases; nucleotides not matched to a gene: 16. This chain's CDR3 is CASSPGGLGLRGQFF. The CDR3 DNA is TGTGCCAGCAGCCCGGGGGGACTTGGACTACGAGGGCAGTTCTTC.

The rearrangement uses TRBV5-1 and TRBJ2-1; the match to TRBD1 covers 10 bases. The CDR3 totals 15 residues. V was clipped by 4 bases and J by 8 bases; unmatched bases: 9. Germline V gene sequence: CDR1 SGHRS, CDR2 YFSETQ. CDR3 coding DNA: TGCGCCAGCAGCCGACAGGGGGCCCCTAGTGATGAGCAGTTCTTC. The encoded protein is CASSRQGAPSDEQFF.

The CDR3 sequence: CAISESGQGGYF. DNA of the CDR3: TGTGCCATCAGTGAGTCGGGACAGGGTGGGTACTTC. This chain joins TRBV10-3 and TRBJ2-7; 9 bases map to TRBD1. Per the germline V gene, CDR1 is ENHRY and CDR2 is SYGVKD. V gave up 0 bases and J gave up 12 bases; unmatched junction bases: 3. The CDR3 has 12 residues.

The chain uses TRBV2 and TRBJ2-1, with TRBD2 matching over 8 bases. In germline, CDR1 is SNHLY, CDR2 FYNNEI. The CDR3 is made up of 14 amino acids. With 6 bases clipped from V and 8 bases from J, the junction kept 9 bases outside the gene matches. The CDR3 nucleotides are TGTGCCAGCAGAAATAGCGGGATGTCGGATGAGCAGTTCTTC. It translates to CASRNSGMSDEQFF.

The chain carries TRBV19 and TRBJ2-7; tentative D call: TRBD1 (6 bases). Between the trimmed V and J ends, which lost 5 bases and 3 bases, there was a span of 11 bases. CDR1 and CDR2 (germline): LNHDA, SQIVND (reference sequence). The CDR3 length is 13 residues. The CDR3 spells CASSWGTNYEQYF. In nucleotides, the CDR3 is TGTGCCAGTAGTTGGGGGACAAACTACGAGCAGTACTTC.

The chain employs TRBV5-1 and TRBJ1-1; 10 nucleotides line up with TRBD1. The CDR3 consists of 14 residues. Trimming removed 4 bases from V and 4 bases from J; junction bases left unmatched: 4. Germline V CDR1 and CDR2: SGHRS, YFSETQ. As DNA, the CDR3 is TGCGCCAGCAGCGCGACAGGGGGCGGCACTGAAGCTTTCTTT. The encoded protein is CASSATGGGTEAFF.

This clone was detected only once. The CDR3 reads CSASSGDQPQHF. For the CDR3, the DNA is TGCAGTGCTAGTTCCGGTGATCAGCCCCAGCATTTT. The genes are TRBV20-1 and TRBJ1-5; unclear D gene. V gave up 3 bases and J gave up 5 bases, with 8 bases separating them. The length of the CDR3 is 12 residues. Germline CDR1 is DFQATT and CDR2 is SNEGSKA (reference sequence).

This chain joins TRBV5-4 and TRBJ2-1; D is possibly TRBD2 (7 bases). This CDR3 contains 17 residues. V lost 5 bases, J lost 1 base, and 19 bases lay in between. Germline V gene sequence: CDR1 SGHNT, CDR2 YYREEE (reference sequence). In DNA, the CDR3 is TGTGCCAGCAGGAGGGGGGGGGCGTATAGGTCCTACAATGAGCAGTTCTTC. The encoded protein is CASRRGGAYRSYNEQFF. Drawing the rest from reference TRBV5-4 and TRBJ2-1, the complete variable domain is ETGVTQSPTHLIKTRGQQVTLRCSSQSGHNTVSWYQQALGQGPQFIFQYYREEENGRGNFPPRFSGLQFPNYSSELNVNALELDDSALYLCASRRGGAYRSYNEQFFGPGTRLTVL.